This is a list of T cell receptor beta chains from one sample in a study of shared clonotypes between healthy human individuals. Libraries were prepared by immunoSEQ multiplex PCR; TCRdb keeps only in-frame clonotypes and omits some of them. This table has roughly 2.4 million clones, under 97% appearing once. Sequencing used naive CD4+ T cells sorted from blood. These receptors came from a man aged 18-30 years in good health. Both conserved end residues are part of each CDR3. D genes are given only for firm matches.

TRBV6-1 | TRBD2 | CASSEAVAGDYTGELFF
TRBV5-1 | TRBD1 | CASSLGQGNSYEQYF
TRBV10-2 | . | CASSGGNQPQHF
TRBV7-9 | . | CASSPHMVYNEQFF
TRBV30 | . | CAWMQASGNTIYF
TRBV9 | . | CASSAELNPGIKDGYTF
TRBV19 | TRBD2 | CASSQTSGYYEQYF
TRBV5-4 | . | CASSPPRTTPDTQYF
TRBV4-2 | . | CASSRPGAENEKLFF
TRBV12-5 | . | CASGLFTAGMWDQETQYF
TRBV7-2 | . | CASSLGGRAEAFF
TRBV9 | . | CASSVAPQGLGEKLFF
TRBV13 | . | CASSLRWGQETQYF
TRBV25-1 | . | CASSERHMNTEAFF
TRBV14 | . | CASSHGIYEQYF
TRBV6-1 | TRBD1 | CASSEVSGTGFKGYTF
TRBV2 | . | CAARHYSSTDTQYF
TRBV29-1 | . | CSAKENTEAFF
TRBV7-9 | TRBD1 | CASSLARDRGRETQYF
TRBV5-1 | . | CASSTYTDTQYF